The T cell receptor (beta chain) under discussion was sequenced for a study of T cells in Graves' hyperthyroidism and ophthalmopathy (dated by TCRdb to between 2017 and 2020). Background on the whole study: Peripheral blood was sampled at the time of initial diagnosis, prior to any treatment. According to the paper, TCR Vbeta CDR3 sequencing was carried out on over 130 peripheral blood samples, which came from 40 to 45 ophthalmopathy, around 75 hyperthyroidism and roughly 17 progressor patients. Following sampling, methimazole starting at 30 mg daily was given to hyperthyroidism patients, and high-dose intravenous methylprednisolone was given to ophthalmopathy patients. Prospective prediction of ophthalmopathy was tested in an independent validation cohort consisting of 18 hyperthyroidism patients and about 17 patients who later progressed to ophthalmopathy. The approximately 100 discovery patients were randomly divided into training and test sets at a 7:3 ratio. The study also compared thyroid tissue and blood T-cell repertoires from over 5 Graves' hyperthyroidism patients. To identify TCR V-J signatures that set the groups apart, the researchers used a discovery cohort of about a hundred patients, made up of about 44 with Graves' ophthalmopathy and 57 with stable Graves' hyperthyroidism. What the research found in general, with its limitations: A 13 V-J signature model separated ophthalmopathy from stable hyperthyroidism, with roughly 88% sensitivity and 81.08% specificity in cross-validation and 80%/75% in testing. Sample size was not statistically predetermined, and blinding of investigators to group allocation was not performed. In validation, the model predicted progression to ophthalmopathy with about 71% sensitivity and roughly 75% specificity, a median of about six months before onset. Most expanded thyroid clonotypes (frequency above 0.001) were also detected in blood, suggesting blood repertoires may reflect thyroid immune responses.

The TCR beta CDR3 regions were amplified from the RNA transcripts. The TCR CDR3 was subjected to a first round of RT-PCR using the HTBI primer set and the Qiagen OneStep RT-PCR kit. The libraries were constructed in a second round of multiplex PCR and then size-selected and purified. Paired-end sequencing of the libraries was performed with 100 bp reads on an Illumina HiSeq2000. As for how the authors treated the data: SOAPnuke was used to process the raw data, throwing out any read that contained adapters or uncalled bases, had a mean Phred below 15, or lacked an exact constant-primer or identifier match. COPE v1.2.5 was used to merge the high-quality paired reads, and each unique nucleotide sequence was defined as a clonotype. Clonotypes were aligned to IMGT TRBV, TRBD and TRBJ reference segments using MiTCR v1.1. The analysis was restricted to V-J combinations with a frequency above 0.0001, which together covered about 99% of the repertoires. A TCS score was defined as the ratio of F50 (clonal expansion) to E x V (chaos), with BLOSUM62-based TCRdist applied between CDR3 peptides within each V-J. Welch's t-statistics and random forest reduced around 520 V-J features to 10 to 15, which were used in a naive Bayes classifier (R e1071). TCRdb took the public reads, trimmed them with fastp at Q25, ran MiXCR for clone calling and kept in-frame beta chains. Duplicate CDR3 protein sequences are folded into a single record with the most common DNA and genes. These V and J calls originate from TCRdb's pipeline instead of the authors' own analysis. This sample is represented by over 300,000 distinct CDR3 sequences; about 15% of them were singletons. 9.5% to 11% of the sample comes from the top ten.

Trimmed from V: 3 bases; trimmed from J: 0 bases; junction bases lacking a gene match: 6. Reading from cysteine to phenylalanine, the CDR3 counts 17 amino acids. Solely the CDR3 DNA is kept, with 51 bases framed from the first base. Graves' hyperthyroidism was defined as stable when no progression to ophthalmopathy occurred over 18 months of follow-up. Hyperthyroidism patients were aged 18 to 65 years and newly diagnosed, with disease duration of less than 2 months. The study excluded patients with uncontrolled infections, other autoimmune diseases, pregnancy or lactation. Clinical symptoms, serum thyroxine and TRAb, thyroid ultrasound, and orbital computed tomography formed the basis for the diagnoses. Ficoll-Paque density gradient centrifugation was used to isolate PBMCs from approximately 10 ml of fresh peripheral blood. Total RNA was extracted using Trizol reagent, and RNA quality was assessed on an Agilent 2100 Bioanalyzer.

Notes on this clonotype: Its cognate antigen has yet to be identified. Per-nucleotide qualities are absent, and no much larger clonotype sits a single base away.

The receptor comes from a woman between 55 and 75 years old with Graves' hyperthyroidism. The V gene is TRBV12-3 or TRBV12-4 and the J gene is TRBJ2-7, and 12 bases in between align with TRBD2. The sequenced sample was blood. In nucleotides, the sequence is TGTGCCAGCAGTTTCGCTACGACTAGCGGGAGCTCCTACGAGCAGTACTTC. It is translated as CASSFATTSGSSYEQYF.